In this sample, the clone carrying this TCR beta chain turned up many times. Its antigen is undetermined. The data derive from a study of identical twins. Broader study findings: Insertion counts were lower in abundant cord blood beta clonotypes, a trend that memory repertoires did not show. For out-of-frame beta sequences, excess twin sharing was weaker.

Carrying unique molecular identifiers, the cDNA also gained a universal primer site through template switching. TCRdb analysed the 5' RACE reads with MiXCR anew, one entry per CDR3 protein. The repertoire includes hundreds of thousands of distinct CDR3 sequences, 6% to 8.5% of them detected once, and 5% to 6% sits in the top ten. CDR3 length equals 13 residues. Trimming shortened V by 8 bases and J by 3 bases, and 13 bases separated the two germline ends. All of the donors were Caucasians in good health. The data were also submitted as part of a second study, on yellow fever vaccine responses in identical twins.

The sample comprised CD8+ T cells sorted from blood. This TCR derives from a woman aged 18 to 35 in good health. The chain has TRBV12-3 or TRBV12-4 and TRBJ1-1; D might be TRBD1 (5 bases). CDR3 region: CASGWGWDTEAFF. CDR3 in DNA: TGTGCCAGCGGGTGGGGGTGGGACACTGAAGCTTTCTTT.